This T cell receptor (beta chain) was captured by sequencing in a study of T-cell reconstitution after alpha-beta-depleted transplantation in children. It was with unique molecular identifiers that the TCRbeta library was prepared. Each CDR3 protein is one row after TCRdb ran MiXCR on the PCR reads. The repertoire includes hundreds of thousands of distinct CDR3 sequences, under 20% of them detected once, and 35% to 50% sits in the top ten. CDR3 length equals 16 residues. V was pared by 6 bases and J by 1 base, with 8 bases of the junction left unmatched. In germline, CDR1 is KGHSH, CDR2 LQKENI. The clonotype originates from a male patient between 2 and 15 years old who had a stem cell transplant for acute lymphoblastic leukemia, so the T cells may come from the graft donor. The V call is TRBV18, the J call TRBJ2-4; TRBD1 matches at 8 bases. The input for sequencing was PBMCs, mostly from graft donor cells, taken 360 days after TCRalphabeta/CD19-depleted stem cell transplant. The CDR3 sequence: CASSDRDRLAKNIQYF. CDR3 coding DNA: TGTGCCAGCTCGGACCGGGACAGGCTGGCCAAAAACATTCAGTACTTC.